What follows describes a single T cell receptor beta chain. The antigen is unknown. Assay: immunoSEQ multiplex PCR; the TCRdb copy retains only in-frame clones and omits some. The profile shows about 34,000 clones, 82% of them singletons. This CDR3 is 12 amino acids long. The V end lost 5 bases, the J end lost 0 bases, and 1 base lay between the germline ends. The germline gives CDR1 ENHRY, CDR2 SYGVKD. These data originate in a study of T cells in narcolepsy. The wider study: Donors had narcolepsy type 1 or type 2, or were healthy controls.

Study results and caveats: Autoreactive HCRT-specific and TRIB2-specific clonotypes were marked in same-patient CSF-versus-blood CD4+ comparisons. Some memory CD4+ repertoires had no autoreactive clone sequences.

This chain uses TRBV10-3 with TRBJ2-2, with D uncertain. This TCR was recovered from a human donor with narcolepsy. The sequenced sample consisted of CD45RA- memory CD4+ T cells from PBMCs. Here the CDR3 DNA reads TGTGCCATCAGTCCGAACACCGGGGAGCTGTTTTTT. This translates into CAISPNTGELFF.